This T cell receptor (beta chain) was observed in a study of T cell responses to AZD1222 COVID-19 vaccine. About the research overall: The study pooled second doses at about 4 or about 12 weeks.

Assay used: immunoSEQ multiplex PCR; TCRdb lists only in-frame clones, some missing. The table has over 150,000 clones, 90% seen once. V shed 0 bases and J 3 bases; nucleotides not matched to a gene: 4. Germline CDR1 SGHDT, CDR2 YYEEEE. The length of the CDR3 is 15 residues. Sequences were derived from peripheral blood, sampled on day 0 of AZD1222 vaccination. The V and J genes are TRBV5-6 and TRBJ2-7; 9 bases agree with TRBD2. The receptor's source is an adult in good health. DNA of the CDR3: TGTGCCAGCAGCTTGGGGTCTAGCGGGAACTACGAGCAGTACTTC. This encodes CASSLGSSGNYEQYF.